The entry that follows covers one T cell receptor (beta chain) sequence. Antigen unknown. This sample was included in a study of response to subunit inactivated influenza vaccine. Overall study findings and caveats: Authors suggested seasonal influenza vaccinations each recruit few new T cells.

TCRdb called the RT-PCR reads again in MiXCR, with one record for every CDR3 protein. The sample holds about 700,000 distinct CDR3 sequences, over 11% seen once. Trimming pared 3 bases from V and 0 bases from J, leaving 14 bases between. The CDR3 consists of 17 residues. The chain couples TRBV12-3 or TRBV12-4 to TRBJ1-4; no clear D. This sample comprised PBMCs from blood, obtained 14 to 15 days before vaccination. The sequence derives from a man aged 50-59 years who received an inactivated influenza vaccine. The CDR3 DNA reads as TGTGCCAGCAGTTTTGATGTCAACGTCGCAACTAATGAAAAACTGTTTTTT. Protein product: CASSFDVNVATNEKLFF.